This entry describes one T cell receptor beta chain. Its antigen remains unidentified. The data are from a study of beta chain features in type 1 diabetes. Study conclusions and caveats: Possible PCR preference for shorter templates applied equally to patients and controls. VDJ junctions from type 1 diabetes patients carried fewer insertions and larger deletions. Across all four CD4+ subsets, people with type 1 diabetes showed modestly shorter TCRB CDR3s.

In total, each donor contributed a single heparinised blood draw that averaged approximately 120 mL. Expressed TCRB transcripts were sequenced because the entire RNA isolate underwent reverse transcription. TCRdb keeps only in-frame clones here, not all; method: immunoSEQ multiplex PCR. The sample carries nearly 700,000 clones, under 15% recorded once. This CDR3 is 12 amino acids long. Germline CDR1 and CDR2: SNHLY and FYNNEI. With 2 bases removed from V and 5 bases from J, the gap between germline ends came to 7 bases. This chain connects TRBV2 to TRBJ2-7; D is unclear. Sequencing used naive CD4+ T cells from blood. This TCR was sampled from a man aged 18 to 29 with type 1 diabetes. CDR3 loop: CASSENSHEQYF. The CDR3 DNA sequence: TGTGCCAGCAGTGAAAATTCCCACGAGCAGTACTTC.